The entry that follows covers one T cell receptor beta chain sequence. The antigen is not known. Germline CDR1 and CDR2: MNHEY and SMNVEV (reference sequence). This CDR3 has 13 amino acids. The V end was cut by 7 bases, the J end by 7 bases, with 14 bases between. With random hexamers, 0.5 to 1 ug RNA was reverse transcribed. TCRdb reprocessed the immunoSEQ multiplex PCR reads via MiXCR and lists one record per CDR3 protein. The sample holds tens of thousands of distinct CDR3 sequences, 93% seen once. The sample comes from a study of CD8 T cells in Susac syndrome. Broader study findings: The relatively small number of individuals in the TCR sequencing and HLA analysis was acknowledged by the study.

Sequencing was carried out using CD8+ T cells from PBMCs. The sequence derives from a human donor with multiple sclerosis. The chain carries TRBV27 and TRBJ1-5; no clear D. The CDR3 bases are TGTGCCAGCACCCTGATTCCGGGGCAGCCCCAGCATTTT. It is translated as CASTLIPGQPQHF.